One sample yielded the 10 T cell receptor beta chains listed below, sequenced in a study of vaccination effects on CD4 cells after COVID-19. Antigen-specific CD4+ T cells were expanded (with viral peptide pools) by the ViraFEST assay ahead of sequencing. Culture lasted about 10 days before CD4+ T cell isolation. In the vaccine recipients, nucleocapsid antibodies were negative and there was no prior SARS-CoV-2 infection. Assay used: immunoSEQ multiplex PCR; TCRdb lists only in-frame clones, some missing. Among over 55,000 clones listed, roughly 80% were seen once. What these receptors recognize is not known. The sequencing here drew on CD4+ T cells from PBMCs cultured with HCoV-OC43 spike peptides, taken before COVID-19 vaccination. As for subset: HCoV-OC43 spike overlapping peptide pool stimulation. These receptors were obtained from a human donor who received a COVID-19 vaccine.

This clone was seen more than once but under ten times. The J gene is TRBJ2-2, the V gene TRBV7-9; 11 bases align to TRBD2. The germline V gene has CDR1 SEHNR and CDR2 FQNEAQ (reference sequence). CDR3 length: 15 amino acids. V was pared by 6 bases and J by 4 bases, with 4 bases of the junction left unmatched. This CDR3 reads CASRLAGAGTGELFF. The CDR3 coding sequence is TGTGCCAGCAGACTAGCGGGGGCGGGCACCGGGGAGCTGTTTTTT.

The table lists this clone with a few counts. This sequence joins TRBV18 and TRBJ1-4; no clear D gene. This CDR3 comprises 18 residues. Per germline, CDR1 KGHSH and CDR2 LQKENI. Trimming shortened V by 5 bases and J by 7 bases, and 26 bases separated the two germline ends. The CDR3 here is CASSAQGNRQKRSEKLFF. The CDR3 DNA is TGTGCCAGCTCAGCTCAAGGGAACCGTCAAAAAAGGAGTGAAAAACTGTTTTTT.

The genes are TRBV18 and TRBJ2-7; 7 bases are shared with TRBD1. The junction had 7 bases not matched to a gene; V was cut back by 4 bases and J by 4 bases. Germline CDR1 and CDR2: KGHSH and LQKENI. CDR3 length: 14 amino acids. The CDR3 nucleotides are TGTGCCAGCTCACAAGCAGAGGGGGCTTACGAGCAGTACGTC. It encodes CASSQAEGAYEQYV.

V is TRBV19 and J is TRBJ2-6, with TRBD1 as a possible D gene (6 bases). This CDR3 spans 15 amino acids. The V gene lost 8 bases and the J gene lost 0 bases, with 11 bases spanning the gap. Germline loops: CDR1 LNHDA, CDR2 SQIVND (reference sequence). Here the CDR3 DNA reads TGTGCCAGTCAGGGACACAGCTCTGGGGCCAACGTCCTGACTTTC. Translation gives CASQGHSSGANVLTF.

The V gene is TRBV7-3, the J gene TRBJ2-3, with 7 bases matching TRBD1. Germline values: CDR1 SGHTA, CDR2 FQGTGA. The V gene end was trimmed by 4 bases and the J gene end by 0 bases; junction bases not matched to a gene: 4. CDR3 length: 15 amino acids. The CDR3 nucleotides read TGTGCCAGCAGCTCACAGGGGCCTAGCACAGATACGCAGTATTTT. As protein: CASSSQGPSTDTQYF.

This clone was counted once. The chain carries TRBV4-3 and TRBJ1-4, with D unresolved. There are 16 residues in the CDR3. Germline CDR1 and CDR2: LGHNA and YSLEER. Trimming stripped 6 bases from V and 0 bases from J, with 14 bases between. The CDR3 region is CASSWGKPTTNEKLFF. The CDR3 nucleotides read TGCGCCAGCAGTTGGGGTAAGCCTACAACTAATGAAAAACTGTTTTTT.

Only one count was recorded for this clone. This sequence joins TRBV19 and TRBJ2-5, with D unclear. The CDR3 sequence is 14 residues long. V dropped 1 base and J dropped 2 bases, with 8 bases sitting between them. Germline V gene lookup returns CDR1 LNHDA and CDR2 SQIVND (reference sequence). The CDR3 DNA is TGTGCCAGTAGTATAGTGGCGTTTCAAGAGACCCAGTACTTC. Protein product: CASSIVAFQETQYF. Using reference TRBV19 and TRBJ2-5 for the parts outside the CDR3, the full variable domain is DGGITQSPKYLFRKEGQNVTLSCEQNLNHDAMYWYRQDPGQGLRLIYYSQIVNDFQKGDIAEGYSVSREKKESFPLTVTSAQKNPTAFYLCASSIVAFQETQYFGPGTRLLVL.

This chain joins TRBV20-1 and TRBJ1-2; D gene ambiguous. V lost 3 bases, J lost 8 bases, and 10 bases lay in between. This CDR3 is built from 11 residues. From germline, CDR1 is DFQATT and CDR2 SNEGSKA (reference sequence). Here the CDR3 reads CSASGPGGYTF. The DNA of the CDR3 is TGCAGTGCTAGTGGTCCGGGGGGCTACACCTTC.

J is TRBJ1-6 and V is TRBV3-1 (or the pseudogene TRBV3-2), with no clear D. The CDR3 spans 13 residues. Germline V gene sequence: CDR1 LGHDT, CDR2 YNNKEL (reference sequence). The ends were cut back, 4 bases at V and 10 bases at J, with 11 bases in the middle. The CDR3 coding sequence is TGTGCCAGCAGCCTGGGAGGGAGGTCACCCCTCCACTTT. This encodes CASSLGGRSPLHF.

The rearrangement uses TRBV4-3 and TRBJ1-5; the D is unclear. Germline values: CDR1 LGHNA, CDR2 YSLEER. The V end was cut by 0 bases, the J end by 0 bases, with 9 bases between. The CDR3 has 16 amino acids. The CDR3 protein is CASSQEWRTSNQPQHF. DNA of the CDR3: TGCGCCAGCAGCCAAGAATGGAGGACTAGCAATCAGCCCCAGCATTTT.